A single sample gave rise to the 5 T cell receptor beta chains below, sequenced in a study of blood T cell repertoires in COVID-19. Data came from immunoSEQ multiplex PCR; TCRdb stores just in-frame clones and leaves some out. The data contain about 470,000 clones, 87% of them singletons. The source material was PBMCs or T cells enriched from blood (not recorded which). The receptors derive from a woman aged 18-29 years who had recovered from COVID-19.

This chain joins TRBV5-6 and TRBJ1-6, with a tentative D call TRBD1 (5 bases). The CDR3 has 12 residues. Germline V gene sequence: CDR1 SGHDT, CDR2 YYEEEE. Between the trimmed V and J ends, which lost 7 bases and 3 bases, there was a span of 5 bases. CDR3 bases: TGTGCCAGCCAGGGCTATAATTCACCCCTCCACTTT. Amino acid sequence: CASQGYNSPLHF. The complete variable domain, with remaining parts taken from reference TRBV5-6 and TRBJ1-6, reads DAGVTQSPTHLIKTRGQQVTLRCSPKSGHDTVSWYQQALGQGPQFIFQYYEEEERQRGNFPDRFSGHQFPNYSSELNVNALLLGDSALYLCASQGYNSPLHFGNGTRLTVT.

The V and J genes are TRBV25-1 and TRBJ2-7; tentative D call: TRBD1 (6 bases). The length of the CDR3 is 15 residues. The V and J ends lost 3 bases and 3 bases respectively, with 15 bases between them. Germline V CDR1 and CDR2: MGHDK, SYGVNS. This chain's CDR3 is CASSDLNTGRYEQYF. The DNA for the CDR3 is TGTGCCAGCAGTGACCTTAACACAGGGCGCTACGAGCAGTACTTC.

The chain carries TRBV6-5 and TRBJ1-2, with a tentative D call TRBD1 (5 bases). Germline V CDR1 and CDR2: MNHEY, SVGAGI. Trimming removed 5 bases at V and 6 bases at J, with 13 bases between. The CDR3 loop spans 13 amino acids. CDR3 nucleotide sequence: TGTGCCAGCAGTCGCTCAGGGAATAATGGCTACACCTTC. It encodes CASSRSGNNGYTF.

This chain joins TRBV18 and TRBJ1-2; 12 bases match TRBD1. After removal of 3 bases from V and 4 bases from J, the junction contained 15 bases not matched to a gene. CDR1 and CDR2 (germline): KGHSH, LQKENI. The CDR3 length is 19 residues. In DNA form, the CDR3 reads TGTGCCAGCTCACCCTCCGCGATGGGACAGGGGGCCCTCTCCTATGGCTACACCTTC. Amino acid sequence: CASSPSAMGQGALSYGYTF.

This clone occurred a few times. Possible read error: a much larger clone is one base away. The sample has other DNA sequences that encode this CDR3 too. The chain employs TRBV5-1 and TRBJ1-2; 7 bases line up with TRBD1. The germline V gene has CDR1 SGHRS and CDR2 YFSETQ. With V trimmed by 0 bases and J by 2 bases, 1 base remained unmatched. CDR3 length: 14 residues. Here the CDR3 DNA reads TGCGCCAGCAGCTTGGGGGGACAGAACTATGGCTACACCTTC. Protein sequence: CASSLGGQNYGYTF.